This note documents a single T cell receptor (beta chain) sequence. In its sample, this clonotype was seen a few times. Its binding antigen is unknown. No quality values exist for individual bases; no much larger clone is one base distant. According to the germline V gene (reference sequence), CDR1 reads SEHNR and CDR2 reads FQNEAQ. V has 1 base trimmed and J has 8 bases trimmed; junction bases matching no gene number 5. Including the terminal cysteine and phenylalanine, the CDR3 comprises 15 residues. The CDR3 DNA has 45 bases and is translated from base 1. The sample is drawn from a study of T-cell memory formation after mild COVID-19 (dated by TCRdb to the early 2020s). General notes on the study: TCR sequence clusters from the two donors were found to be largely donor specific. In two donors, T-cell clones that expanded and contracted after mild COVID-19 were followed by sequencing TCRalpha and TCRbeta repertoires longitudinally. Two young, previously healthy adult volunteers, one female and one male, were included in the cohort. Summary of the overall study and its limitations: Clones that contracted from day 15 to 85 showed balanced CD4/CD8 phenotypes, whereas a second wave of clones that expanded from day 15 to 37 leaned towards CD4+. Only two mild cases were covered by the study, and larger cohorts that include severe cases with pre-infection samples were considered necessary. Contracting CD4+ clones were located mainly in the CM and EM memory subsets, whereas CD8+ clones were found to be enriched in EMRA. The detection of some responding clones in pre-infection memory suggests that pre-existing cross-reactive memory T cells joined the SARS-CoV-2 response. SARS-CoV-2 specificity of the second-wave clones peaking on day 37 was not confirmed.

Ficoll-Paque density gradient centrifugation was the method used to isolate PBMCs. Sequencing instrument: Illumina NovaSeq 6000. cDNA libraries for TCRalpha and TCRbeta were prepared by 5'RACE using constant-segment primers, with sample barcodes and unique molecular identifiers added. RNA was extracted from every sample with Trizol reagent. The libraries were amplified in two PCR steps, and the second step added a second sample barcode and Illumina TruSeq adapters. Sequencing of libraries was performed on an Illumina NovaSeq with 2 x 150 bp paired-end reads. For the original study's pipeline: Reads were demultiplexed and collapsed into UMI-guided consensus sequences with migec v1.2.7. Using mixcr v2.1.11, UMI consensuses were aligned to TRA and TRB V and J templates and then assembled into clonotypes. Clonotypes were classified as expanded or contracted when called significant by both edgeR and NoisET, with noise models trained on biological replicates. For edgeR calls, the cutoffs were a false discovery rate-adjusted p below 0.01 and a log2 fold-change threshold of 1. PCA with hierarchical clustering of max-normalized trajectories of the 1000 most abundant clonotypes was used as exploratory dynamics analysis. Separately sequenced CD4+ and CD8+ repertoires were used to assign the CD4 or CD8 phenotype of responding clones. The public reads were run again by TCRdb, first through fastp at Q25 and then through MiXCR, and only productive beta chains were kept. Rows are combined by CDR3 protein, so each entry shows the most common genes and DNA. These V and J calls rely on TCRdb rather than the paper's analysis. The sample contains roughly 120,000 distinct CDR3 sequences, about 20% of them found a single time. Clones ranked in the top ten supply about 42% of the sample.

The sequenced sample was PBMCs or a T cell subset sorted from them (not recorded which). The TCR sequence derives from a man younger than 35 who had mild COVID-19 (a few samples of this study predate the infection). The sample titles of this study are shuffled in the database, so cell type and time point are left out; the donor was told from shared clones. Rearrangement joined TRBV7-9 to TRBJ1-2, with TRBD1 identical over 12 junction bases. The CDR3 region: CASSLEGQGARGYTF. The nucleotide sequence reads TGTGCCAGCAGCTTAGAGGGACAGGGGGCGAGAGGCTACACCTTC.